In its sample, the clone carrying this TCR beta chain was seen a few times. The antigen is unknown. The sample originates from a study of T-cell reconstitution after alpha-beta-depleted transplantation in children. The study, taken as a whole, reports: Expanded clones from the graft, numbering several hundred, reportedly supplied alpha-beta T cells about two months after transplant. Certain patients had high TCRbeta diversity at day 60, and it came from recipient T cells and thymic progenitors that survived.

This CDR3 comprises 16 residues. V lost 5 bases and J lost 0, with 16 bases in between. From germline, CDR1 is SGHTA and CDR2 FQGTGA. Unique molecular identifiers were built into the TCRbeta library. TCRdb reanalysed the PCR reads using MiXCR and keeps one entry per CDR3 protein. The sample yields roughly 200,000 distinct CDR3 sequences, 8.4% seen once. This TCR was sampled from a male patient aged 2 to 10 who had a stem cell transplant for acute myeloid leukemia, so the T cells may come from the graft donor. Material: PBMCs, mostly from graft donor cells, obtained 360 days after TCRalphabeta/CD19-depleted stem cell transplant. The J gene is TRBJ1-1, the V gene TRBV7-3, with a weak D call TRBD1 (5 bases). CDR3 amino acids: CASSLRGGNMNTEAFF. The CDR3 bases are TGTGCCAGCAGCCTACGGGGGGGAAACATGAACACTGAAGCTTTCTTT. Supplemented by reference TRBV7-3 and TRBJ1-1, the full variable domain reads GAGVSQTPSNKVTEKGKYVELRCDPISGHTALYWYRQSLGQGPEFLIYFQGTGAADDSGLPNDRFFAVRPEGSVSTLKIQRTERGDSAVYLCASSLRGGNMNTEAFFGQGTRLTVV.